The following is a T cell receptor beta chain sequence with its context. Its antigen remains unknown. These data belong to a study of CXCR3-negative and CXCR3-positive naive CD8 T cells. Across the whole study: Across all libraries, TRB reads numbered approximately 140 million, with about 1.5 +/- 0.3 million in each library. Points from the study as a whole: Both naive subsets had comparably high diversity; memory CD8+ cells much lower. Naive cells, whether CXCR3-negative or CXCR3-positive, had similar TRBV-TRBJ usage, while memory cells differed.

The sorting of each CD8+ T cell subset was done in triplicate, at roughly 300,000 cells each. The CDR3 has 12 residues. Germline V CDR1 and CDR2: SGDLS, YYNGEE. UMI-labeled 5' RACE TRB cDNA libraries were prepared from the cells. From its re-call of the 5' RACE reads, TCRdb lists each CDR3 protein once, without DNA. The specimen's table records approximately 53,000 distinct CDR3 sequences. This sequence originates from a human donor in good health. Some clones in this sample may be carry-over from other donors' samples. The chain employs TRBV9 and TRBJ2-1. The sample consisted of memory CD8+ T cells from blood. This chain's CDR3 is CASSVNGNEQFF.